The 30 T cell receptor beta chains given below trace back to one sample, sequenced in a study of spatial heterogeneity in lung cancer. As for time point: sample taken at primary tumor resection. One entry per CDR3 protein, called by TCRdb with MiXCR from the 5' RACE reads. Of around 48,000 distinct CDR3 sequences in the sample, around 5.2% are singletons; the top ten hold around 10%. The material sequenced was PBMCs, taken at surgery. The receptor set was obtained from a male donor with early-stage non-small cell lung cancer.

This clonotype was picked up many times. The V and J genes are TRBV29-1 and TRBJ2-3; D unresolved. The CDR3 consists of 11 residues. Trimming shortened V by 3 bases and J by 5 bases, and 6 bases separated the two germline ends. Germline V gene lookup returns CDR1 SQVTM and CDR2 ANQGSEA. In DNA, the CDR3 is TGCAGCGTTGAGTGGGGAGATACGCAGTATTTT. This encodes CSVEWGDTQYF.

This clonotype has at least ten counts. This chain connects TRBV11-2 to TRBJ2-5; D gene uncertain. The CDR3 totals 14 residues. The germline V and J ends were trimmed by 7 bases and 2 bases, with 14 bases remaining between them. Germline V gives CDR1 SGHAT, CDR2 FQNNGV. The CDR3 is CASNNGRRQETQYF. CDR3 nucleotides: TGTGCCAGCAATAATGGCCGGCGTCAAGAGACCCAGTACTTC.

The sample holds a few counts of this clonotype. V is TRBV6-2 or TRBV6-3 and J is TRBJ2-3, with 8 nucleotides matching TRBD1. The CDR3 consists of 15 residues. Germline-derived CDR1 and CDR2 are MNHEY and SVGEGT. With V trimmed by 5 bases and J by 7 bases, 11 bases remained unmatched. The chain's CDR3 is CASSRGDRPMNTQYF. For the CDR3, the DNA is TGTGCCAGCAGTAGAGGGGACAGGCCCATGAATACGCAGTATTTT.

This clonotype was seen ten or more times. The chain links TRBV5-4 to TRBJ2-1; 12 positions agree with TRBD2. Looked up from germline, CDR1 is SGHNT and CDR2 is YYREEE (reference sequence). CDR3 length equals 16 residues. V was pared by 2 bases and J by 5 bases, with 5 bases of the junction left unmatched. The CDR3 bases are TGTGCCAGCAGCTTCGGACTAGCGGGAATGGACAATGAGCAGTTCTTC. Its protein is CASSFGLAGMDNEQFF.

Many counts were recorded for this clonotype. The chain joins TRBV10-3 to TRBJ2-7, with D tentatively TRBD1 (6 bases). The CDR3 is 14 amino acids. Trimming removed 10 bases at V and 0 bases at J, with 16 bases between. The germline gives CDR1 ENHRY, CDR2 SYGVKD. Here the CDR3 DNA reads TGTGCCACGACCCTCCCAGGGGCCTCCTACGAGCAGTACTTC. Residues: CATTLPGASYEQYF.

This clonotype was recorded at least ten times. The rearrangement uses TRBV29-1 and TRBJ2-1; perhaps TRBD1 as D (6 bases). V shed 7 bases and J shed 0 bases, with 10 bases lying between them. The CDR3 totals 13 residues. CDR1 is SQVTM and CDR2 is ANQGSEA in the germline V gene. CDR3 in DNA: TGCAGCGCCACAGGGCCCTCCTACAATGAGCAGTTCTTC. Its translation: CSATGPSYNEQFF.

This clonotype occurred many times. V gene TRBV12-3 or TRBV12-4 combines with J gene TRBJ1-6; unclear D gene. The CDR3 length is 11 residues. V lost 5 bases and J lost 10, with 6 bases in between. The CDR3 sequence: CASSLSSPLHF. CDR3 coding DNA: TGTGCCAGCAGTCTTAGCTCACCCCTCCACTTT.

This clonotype was counted ten times or more. The J gene is TRBJ2-7, the V gene TRBV6-2 or TRBV6-3; unclear D gene. V gave up 7 bases and J gave up 7 bases, with 14 bases separating them. The V gene's germline CDR1 is MNHEY and CDR2 SVGEGT. CDR3 length: 12 amino acids. DNA of the CDR3: TGTGCCAGCACCCGAGACCTACGGGAGCAGTACTTC. Translation gives CASTRDLREQYF.

The table lists this clonotype with many counts. The genes are TRBV28 and TRBJ2-7; D is unclear. In germline, CDR1 is MDHEN, CDR2 SYDVKM. This CDR3 has 11 residues. Trimming cost V 7 bases and J 2 bases, with 6 bases left between them. The DNA of the CDR3 is TGTGCCAGCACACGAGCCTACGAGCAGTACTTC. Its translation: CASTRAYEQYF.

This clonotype showed up many times. The chain couples TRBV6-2 or TRBV6-3 to TRBJ1-4; D gene ambiguous. With 4 bases removed from V and 3 bases from J, the gap between germline ends came to 6 bases. The CDR3 contains 13 residues. Germline-derived CDR1 and CDR2 are MNHEY and SVGEGT. CDR3: CASSSRPNEKLFF. In nucleotides, the CDR3 is TGTGCCAGCAGTTCCAGGCCTAATGAAAAACTGTTTTTT.

This clonotype was counted ten times or more. The genes are TRBV6-6 and TRBJ2-2; 8 bases are a match to TRBD1. The ends lost 6 bases at V and 4 bases at J; junction bases unmatched: 7. In germline, CDR1 is MNHNY, CDR2 SVGAGI (reference sequence). The CDR3 totals 15 residues. The CDR3 sequence: CASSTGGRTTGELFF. The CDR3 DNA is TGTGCCAGCAGCACAGGGGGTAGAACCACCGGGGAGCTGTTTTTT.

This clonotype was picked up many times. The chain uses TRBV29-1 and TRBJ2-7, with a possible D match to TRBD2 (6 bases). The CDR3 sequence is 13 residues long. V gave up 6 bases and J gave up 0 bases, with 12 bases separating them. Per germline, CDR1 SQVTM and CDR2 ANQGSEA. The CDR3 nucleotides read TGCAGCGTCGAGGAGGGCGACTCCTACGAGCAGTACTTC. It is translated as CSVEEGDSYEQYF.

This clonotype came up a few times. The chain couples TRBV6-1 to TRBJ2-3, with D maybe TRBD2 (6 bases). This CDR3 spans 16 amino acids. Trimming took 1 base from V and 4 from J, leaving 15 bases between them. Germline lookup yields CDR1 MNHNS and CDR2 SASEGT. The CDR3 region has the DNA TGTGCCAGCAGTGAAGGAGGTGGGGGGAGGTCAGATACGCAGTATTTT. It is translated as CASSEGGGGRSDTQYF.

This clonotype was seen ten or more times. This chain connects TRBV5-6 to TRBJ2-7; 11 nucleotides align to TRBD2. The CDR3 spans 15 residues. J lost 4 bases, V lost 2 bases, and 5 bases had no gene match. The V gene's germline CDR1 is SGHDT and CDR2 YYEEEE. The CDR3 region is CASSFGSSGGYEQYF. The CDR3 DNA reads as TGTGCCAGCAGCTTTGGATCTAGCGGGGGGTACGAGCAGTACTTC.

This clonotype was recorded at least ten times. J is TRBJ2-7 and V is TRBV6-5, with D perhaps matching TRBD2 (5 bases). Germline values: CDR1 MNHEY, CDR2 SVGAGI. The CDR3 loop spans 14 amino acids. Trimming removed 0 bases from V and 0 bases from J, with 6 bases in between. CDR3 sequence (DNA): TGTGCCAGCAGTTACTCGCGGGCCTCCTACGAGCAGTACTTC. This encodes CASSYSRASYEQYF.

This clonotype was observed many times. V gene TRBV28 combines with J gene TRBJ1-2, with D perhaps TRBD1 (6 bases). The CDR3 is 14 residues long. Trimming stripped 6 bases from V and 0 bases from J, with 11 bases between. Germline CDR1 reads MDHEN; CDR2 reads SYDVKM. CDR3 residues: CASSSWTANYGYTF. The CDR3, as DNA: TGTGCCAGCAGCTCCTGGACAGCTAACTATGGCTACACCTTC.

The table lists this clonotype with a few counts. This chain links TRBV20-1 with TRBJ2-7, with D perhaps matching TRBD2 (5 bases). The CDR3 runs 15 residues. Germline V gene lookup returns CDR1 DFQATT and CDR2 SNEGSKA (reference sequence). The V end lost 0 bases, the J end lost 0 bases, and 12 bases lay between the germline ends. Here the CDR3 reads CSARDRGRISYEQYF. DNA of the CDR3: TGCAGTGCTAGAGATCGCGGGCGGATCTCCTACGAGCAGTACTTC.

This clonotype has at least ten counts. This chain links TRBV29-1 with TRBJ1-1, with D possibly being TRBD1 (5 bases). The CDR3 sequence is 11 residues long. V was trimmed by 4 bases and J by 4 bases, leaving 7 bases between them. Germline CDR1 reads SQVTM; CDR2 reads ANQGSEA. This CDR3 reads CSVVGATEAFF. The CDR3 DNA sequence: TGCAGCGTTGTAGGGGCCACTGAAGCTTTCTTT.

This clonotype has a count of ten or more. CDR3 protein: CASSLREAGAAYQETQYF. DNA for the CDR3: TGCGCCAGCAGCTTGAGGGAGGCGGGAGCCGCGTACCAAGAGACCCAGTACTTC. This sequence joins TRBV5-1 and TRBJ2-5, with 7 nucleotides matching TRBD2. The CDR3 loop spans 18 amino acids. CDR1 is SGHRS, CDR2 YFSETQ, per germline. Unmatched junction bases numbered 12, after V lost 1 base and J lost 0 bases.

Ten or more counts support this clonotype. This chain connects TRBV7-2 to TRBJ1-2; unclear D gene. V lost 1 base, J lost 4 bases, and 10 bases lay in between. The CDR3 loop spans 14 amino acids. Germline values: CDR1 SGHTA, CDR2 FQGNSA. CDR3 loop: CASSLGVSGYGYTF. The CDR3 bases are TGTGCCAGCAGCTTAGGGGTTTCCGGCTATGGCTACACCTTC. The variable domain in full, completed from reference TRBV7-2 and TRBJ1-2, reads GAGVSQSPSNKVTEKGKDVELRCDPISGHTALYWYRQSLGQGLEFLIYFQGNSAPDKSGLPSDRFSAERTGGSVSTLTIQRTQQEDSAVYLCASSLGVSGYGYTFGSGTRLTVV.

Of note for this clonotype: A read error may account for a junction end that differs from germline. Here the CDR3 DNA reads TGTGCCAGCAGCCTCCTGAAGGGCACTAATGAAAAACTTTTT. Translating gives CASSLLKGTNEKLF. This rearrangement joins TRBV5-6 to TRBJ1-4, with D unclear. The CDR3 totals 14 residues. CDR1 and CDR2 from the germline V gene are SGHDT and YYEEEE.

The chain couples TRBV19 to TRBJ2-3; D is possibly TRBD2 (5 bases). Germline lookup yields CDR1 LNHDA and CDR2 SQIVND (reference sequence). V was clipped by 1 base and J by 2 bases, with 10 bases between them. The CDR3 sequence is 15 residues long. The CDR3 is CASSIAGSYTDTQYF. The CDR3 DNA is TGTGCCAGTAGTATAGCGGGATCTTACACAGATACGCAGTATTTT.

This clonotype was found many times. The gene calls are TRBV7-2 and TRBJ2-1, with D unclear. The CDR3 totals 13 residues. Germline CDR1 reads SGHTA; CDR2 reads FQGNSA. Trimming removed 3 bases at V and 0 bases at J, with 3 bases between. CDR3 nucleotide sequence: TGTGCCAGCAGCTTGTCCTCCTACAATGAGCAGTTCTTC. The encoded protein is CASSLSSYNEQFF.

In its sample, this clonotype was seen many times. V is TRBV4-1 and J is TRBJ2-1; D perhaps matches TRBD1 (6 bases). Germline CDR1 and CDR2: MGHRA and YSYEKL. This CDR3 has 15 residues. Trimming pared 0 bases from V and 3 bases from J, leaving 9 bases between. The CDR3 sequence: CASSQDQGSYNEQFF. The CDR3 nucleotides read TGCGCCAGCAGCCAAGATCAGGGGAGCTACAATGAGCAGTTCTTC.

This clonotype was seen repeatedly, ten times or more. The J gene is TRBJ2-3, the V gene TRBV7-9; D is uncertain. The CDR3 length is 14 residues. The germline V gene has CDR1 SEHNR and CDR2 FQNEAQ (reference sequence). V shed 10 bases and J shed 2 bases, with 16 bases lying between them. CDR3: CATDWKEYTDTQYF. The CDR3 DNA follows: TGTGCCACAGATTGGAAAGAATACACAGATACGCAGTATTTT.

The V gene is TRBV6-2 or TRBV6-3, the J gene TRBJ2-7, with D possibly being TRBD2 (5 bases). CDR1 and CDR2 from the germline V gene are MNHEY and SVGEGT. The length of the CDR3 is 15 residues. Trimming stripped 6 bases from V and 0 bases from J, with 15 bases between. The CDR3 spells CASRPDSGFSYEQYF. CDR3 nucleotides: TGTGCCAGCAGGCCGGACTCCGGATTCTCCTACGAGCAGTACTTC.

This clonotype was recorded at least ten times. The V and J genes are TRBV12-3 or TRBV12-4 and TRBJ1-1, with D perhaps matching TRBD1 (5 bases). The V and J ends lost 2 bases and 5 bases respectively, with 12 bases between them. The CDR3 contains 14 residues. CDR3 residues: CASSLRGWRTEAFF. CDR3 DNA sequence: TGTGCCAGCAGTTTAAGGGGCTGGAGAACTGAAGCTTTCTTT.

This clonotype appeared many times. The chain links TRBV7-6 to TRBJ2-5; the D gene could be TRBD1 or TRBD2 (5 bases each). V was trimmed by 4 bases and J by 2 bases, leaving 11 bases between them. CDR3 length: 14 residues. Germline V gives CDR1 SGHVS, CDR2 FNYEAQ. The chain's CDR3 is CASSSGRTQETQYF. The CDR3 DNA reads as TGTGCCAGCAGCTCGGGACGTACGCAAGAGACCCAGTACTTC.

This clonotype came up many times. This chain links TRBV5-6 with TRBJ2-1, with TRBD2 identical over 14 bases. The CDR3 contains 15 residues. Germline loops: CDR1 SGHDT, CDR2 YYEEEE. V was clipped by 4 bases and J by 5 bases; unmatched bases: 2. The DNA of the CDR3 is TGTGCCAGCAGCCTGGGACTAGCGGGGGACAATGAGCAGTTCTTC. It is translated as CASSLGLAGDNEQFF.

This clonotype was observed at least ten times. The chain couples TRBV28 to TRBJ1-2; a possible D gene is TRBD1 (5 bases). The CDR3 totals 13 residues. Trimming took 6 bases from V and 1 from J, leaving 9 bases between them. Germline lookup yields CDR1 MDHEN and CDR2 SYDVKM. CDR3 loop: CASSWGNNYGYTF. The CDR3 coding sequence is TGTGCCAGCAGCTGGGGGAATAACTATGGCTACACCTTC.